The 17 T cell receptor beta chains below come from one sample, sequenced in a study of blood T cell repertoires in COVID-19. Assay used: immunoSEQ multiplex PCR; TCRdb lists only in-frame clones, some missing. Of 80,000 to 100,000 clones listed, around three quarters are singletons. Sequencing was carried out using peripheral blood. These receptors were taken from a man aged 45-60 years who had recovered from COVID-19.

This chain joins TRBV27 and TRBJ1-5, with 8 bases that match TRBD1. This CDR3 is 15 amino acids long. Germline loops: CDR1 MNHEY, CDR2 SMNVEV (reference sequence). J lost 6 bases, V lost 5 bases, and 9 bases had no gene match. This chain's CDR3 is CASSPSQGAIQPQHF. For the CDR3, the DNA is TGTGCCAGCAGTCCTTCCCAGGGGGCAATTCAGCCCCAGCATTTT.

The chain links TRBV6-2 or TRBV6-3 to TRBJ1-5; the D is unclear. V lost 0 bases, J lost 1 base, and 4 bases lay in between. The CDR3 contains 14 residues. Germline V gene sequence: CDR1 MNHEY, CDR2 SVGEGT. The CDR3 bases are TGTGCCAGCAGTTACTCGGGCAGCAATCAGCCCCAGCATTTT. It translates to CASSYSGSNQPQHF.

The CDR3 region is CASSSGLLSGNTIYF. The CDR3 nucleotides read TGCGCCAGCAGCTCGGGACTTCTCTCTGGAAACACCATATATTTT. V is TRBV5-1 and J is TRBJ1-3, with a tentative D call TRBD1 (5 bases). V was clipped by 3 bases and J by 0 bases, with 10 bases between them. CDR3 length: 15 amino acids. CDR1 SGHRS and CDR2 YFSETQ come from the germline V gene.

The V gene is TRBV3-1 (or the pseudogene TRBV3-2), the J gene TRBJ2-7; 11 positions agree with TRBD2. The V gene's germline CDR1 is LGHDT and CDR2 YNNKEL (reference sequence). V was clipped by 4 bases and J by 4 bases; unmatched bases: 6. This CDR3 contains 15 residues. DNA for the CDR3: TGTGCCAGCAGCCCCGGACTAGCGGGTAGTTACGAGCAGTACTTC. Protein sequence: CASSPGLAGSYEQYF.

This clone was seen just once. The rearrangement uses TRBV10-3 and TRBJ1-1; 7 bases align to TRBD1. Germline V gives CDR1 ENHRY, CDR2 SYGVKD. After removal of 4 bases from V and 0 bases from J, the junction contained 11 bases not matched to a gene. The CDR3 sequence is 17 residues long. CDR3: CAISARLGTVMNTEAFF. DNA for the CDR3: TGTGCCATCAGTGCACGCTTGGGGACAGTGATGAACACTGAAGCTTTCTTT.

This clone came up a few times. The chain carries TRBV2 and TRBJ2-2, with 7 nucleotides matching TRBD2. Germline V CDR1 and CDR2: SNHLY, FYNNEI. The CDR3 covers 15 residues. V was clipped by 7 bases and J by 0 bases; unmatched bases: 5. The CDR3, as DNA: TGTGCCAGCACTAGACTAGCCTCGAACACCGGGGAGCTGTTTTTT. It is translated as CASTRLASNTGELFF.

The chain couples TRBV7-3 to TRBJ2-7, with D possibly being TRBD2 (5 bases). CDR3 length: 16 amino acids. The V end was cut by 3 bases, the J end by 7 bases, with 22 bases between. The germline V gene has CDR1 SGHTA and CDR2 FQGTGA. The CDR3 is CASSFPPRGRSEEQYF. As DNA, the CDR3 is TGTGCCAGCAGCTTCCCCCCCCGAGGGAGATCTGAAGAGCAGTACTTC.

This chain joins TRBV7-9 and TRBJ2-1; TRBD1 might be the D (5 bases). Between the trimmed V and J ends, which lost 11 bases and 7 bases, there was a span of 18 bases. CDR1 and CDR2 (germline): SEHNR, FQNEAQ (reference sequence). This CDR3 spans 13 amino acids. CDR3 sequence: CACSPGSVNEQFF. In nucleotides, the CDR3 is TGTGCCTGCTCTCCAGGGTCGGTGAATGAGCAGTTCTTC. The full variable domain, its missing parts supplied by reference TRBV7-9 and TRBJ2-1, is DTGVSQNPRHKITKRGQNVTFRCDPISEHNRLYWYRQTLGQGPEFLTYFQNEAQLEKSRLLSDRFSAERPKGSFSTLEIQRTEQGDSAMYLCACSPGSVNEQFFGPGTRLTVL.

The chain has TRBV7-6 and TRBJ2-3, with 8 nucleotides matching TRBD1. This CDR3 has 18 residues. From germline, CDR1 is SGHVS and CDR2 FNYEAQ. Trimming cost V 3 bases and J 0 bases; bases outside gene matches: 11. The CDR3 DNA follows: TGTGCCAGCAGCTTCCCCCGGGACAGGAATGCTAGCACAGATACGCAGTATTTT. It encodes CASSFPRDRNASTDTQYF.

This CDR3 is CAISLAGGPYEQYF. The CDR3 DNA sequence: TGTGCCATCAGTTTAGCGGGGGGCCCCTACGAGCAGTACTTC. The chain has TRBV10-3 and TRBJ2-7, with 10 bases that match TRBD2. V was clipped by 5 bases and J by 2 bases; unmatched bases: 3. Germline values: CDR1 ENHRY, CDR2 SYGVKD. This CDR3 spans 14 amino acids.

This chain joins TRBV7-2 and TRBJ2-7; no reliable D call. CDR1 is SGHTA and CDR2 is FQGNSA in the germline V gene. The V gene lost 5 bases and the J gene lost 3 bases, with 17 bases spanning the gap. The CDR3 totals 15 residues. DNA of the CDR3: TGTGCCAGCAGCCCCGGAGTACGGGTAGGCTACGAGCAGTACTTC. Translation gives CASSPGVRVGYEQYF.

The DNA of the CDR3 is TGTGCCAGTGAGTCAGATACGCAGTATTTT. Translated, it gives CASESDTQYF. The rearrangement uses TRBV19 and TRBJ2-3; no firm D call. Looked up from germline, CDR1 is LNHDA and CDR2 is SQIVND (reference sequence). CDR3 length: 10 residues. V gave up 8 bases and J gave up 4 bases, with 4 bases separating them. The full variable domain, rest sourced from reference TRBV19 and TRBJ2-3, is DGGITQSPKYLFRKEGQNVTLSCEQNLNHDAMYWYRQDPGQGLRLIYYSQIVNDFQKGDIAEGYSVSREKKESFPLTVTSAQKNPTAFYLCASESDTQYFGPGTRLTVL.

V is TRBV9 and J is TRBJ1-2; 12 bases fit TRBD1. V was pared by 0 bases and J by 5 bases, with 8 bases of the junction left unmatched. Germline V lookup: CDR1 SGDLS, CDR2 YYNGEE. This CDR3 is 17 amino acids long. This CDR3 is CASSVDPGQGASYGYTF. DNA for the CDR3: TGTGCCAGCAGCGTAGACCCGGGACAGGGGGCTTCTTATGGCTACACCTTC.

The J gene is TRBJ2-3, the V gene TRBV24-1, with 9 bases identical to TRBD2. The CDR3 runs to 14 residues. Germline CDR1 is KGHDR and CDR2 is SFDVKD. V shed 5 bases and J 2 bases; nucleotides not matched to a gene: 1. The CDR3 DNA is TGTGCCACCAGTGGCGGGGGGGCCACAGATACGCAGTATTTT. This codes for CATSGGGATDTQYF.

The chain couples TRBV7-9 to TRBJ1-5, with D unclear. The CDR3 is 12 residues long. Looked up from germline, CDR1 is SEHNR and CDR2 is FQNEAQ (reference sequence). Trimming took 1 base from V and 6 from J, leaving 4 bases between them. The CDR3 nucleotides are TGTGCCAGCAGCTTAGACACTCAGCCCCAGCATTTT. It codes for CASSLDTQPQHF.

This clone has more than one count but fewer than ten. The chain is built from TRBV6-5 and TRBJ1-3; D is uncertain. Germline V gene data show CDR1 as MNHEY and CDR2 as SVGAGI. Between the trimmed V and J ends, which lost 6 bases and 10 bases, there was a span of 10 bases. The CDR3 spans 11 residues. For the CDR3, the DNA is TGTGCCAGCAGGCGGGGAGGGACCATATATTTT. Translating it yields CASRRGGTIYF.

The chain is built from TRBV7-2 and TRBJ2-2; 7 bases line up with TRBD2. The CDR3 covers 15 residues. Germline CDR1 SGHTA, CDR2 FQGNSA. V was pared by 4 bases and J by 4 bases, with 6 bases of the junction left unmatched. CDR3 sequence: CASSSIRLATGELFF. The CDR3 DNA reads TGTGCCAGCAGCTCAATTCGACTAGCCACCGGGGAGCTGTTTTTT.